The clone carrying this T cell receptor beta chain was seen just once. Its antigen is unidentified. Amplification used 60 Vbeta primers and 13 Jbeta primers. Measured with immunoSEQ multiplex PCR; TCRdb has only the in-frame clones, and not every one. The repertoire holds some 180,000 clones, with just over 75% as singletons. The data belong to a study of cytomegalovirus exposure and HLA in healthy donors. General study points: When analyzed later, the rates of TCR association showed variation by HLA locus, with DRB1 the most and HLA-C the fewest.

CDR1 is MDHEN, CDR2 SYDVKM, per germline. V shed 8 bases and J 4 bases; nucleotides not matched to a gene: 8. The CDR3 totals 14 residues. The V gene is TRBV28, the J gene TRBJ2-7; 10 nucleotides match TRBD1. The TCR sequence derives from a man between 18 and 29 years old in good health and CMV-seronegative. The sequenced sample consisted of PBMCs. The CDR3 loop is CASHPGQGPYEQYF. In nucleotides, the CDR3 is TGTGCCAGCCATCCGGGACAGGGGCCGTACGAGCAGTACTTC.